These 2 T cell receptor beta chains were all obtained from the same sample, sequenced in a study of control samples from healthy donors and cancer patients. Here immunoSEQ multiplex PCR was the method, and the copy in TCRdb shows in-frame clones only, minus some. This sample yields about 69,000 clones, of which 75% to 90% are seen a single time; approximately 2.9% belongs to the top ten. Sequences were obtained from PBMCs. All receptors come from a woman in her forties or fifties with lung cancer.

The J gene is TRBJ2-3, the V gene TRBV10-3; D is uncertain. Trimming removed 2 bases from V and 4 bases from J, with 1 base in between. CDR1 and CDR2 from the germline V gene are ENHRY and SYGVKD. The CDR3 length is 11 residues. DNA for the CDR3: TGTGCCATCAGTGAGGCAGATACGCAGTATTTT. Protein sequence: CAISEADTQYF.

The chain is built from TRBV18 and TRBJ1-1; 10 bases map to TRBD1. Looked up from germline, CDR1 is KGHSH and CDR2 is LQKENI. The CDR3 extends over 14 amino acids. V lost 4 bases to trimming and J lost 3 bases; unmatched junction nucleotides: 2. Here the CDR3 reads CASSRDRGDTEAFF. The CDR3 nucleotides are TGTGCCAGCTCACGGGACAGGGGCGACACTGAAGCTTTCTTT.